This note documents a single T cell receptor (beta chain) sequence. Antigen specificity is unknown. J gave up 0 bases and V 7 bases, and 3 bases lay outside the gene matches. Germline CDR1 reads MDHEN; CDR2 reads SYDVKM. The CDR3 extends over 14 amino acids. cDNA prepared by RNA extraction and subsequent reverse transcription served as the template for sequencing. The table came from immunoSEQ multiplex PCR; TCRdb's copy has only in-frame clones and leaves some out. The repertoire holds 80,000 to 100,000 clones, with 41% as singletons. The sample is drawn from a study of CD8+ T cells in alopecia areata. Findings and caveats of the study: Lesional scalp, notably in alopecia totalis/universalis, had clonality above that of normal scalp.

Sequenced material: CD4+ T cells sorted from blood. The receptor was isolated from a human donor with alopecia areata. The chain carries TRBV28 and TRBJ1-5; TRBD1 matches 7 bases. The CDR3 DNA reads as TGTGCCAGCACCAGGACAGGTAGCAATCAGCCCCAGCATTTT. It is translated as CASTRTGSNQPQHF.